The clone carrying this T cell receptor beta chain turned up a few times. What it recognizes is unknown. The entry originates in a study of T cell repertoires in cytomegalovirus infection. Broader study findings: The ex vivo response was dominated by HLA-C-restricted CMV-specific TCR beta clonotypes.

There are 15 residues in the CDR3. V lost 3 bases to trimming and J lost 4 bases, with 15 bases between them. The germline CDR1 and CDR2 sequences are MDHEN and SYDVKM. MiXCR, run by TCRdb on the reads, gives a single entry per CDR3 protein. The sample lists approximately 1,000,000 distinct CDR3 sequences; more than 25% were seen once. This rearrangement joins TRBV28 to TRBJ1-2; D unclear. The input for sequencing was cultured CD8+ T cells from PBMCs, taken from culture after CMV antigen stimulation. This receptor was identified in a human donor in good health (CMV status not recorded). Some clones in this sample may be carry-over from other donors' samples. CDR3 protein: CASSLGVTSTYGYTF. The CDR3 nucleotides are TGTGCCAGCAGTTTGGGTGTAACGAGCACCTATGGCTACACCTTC.